A selection of T cell receptor beta chains follows, all from one sample in a study of blood T cell repertoires in COVID-19. TCRdb keeps only in-frame clones here, not all; method: immunoSEQ multiplex PCR. The repertoire has 100,000 to 150,000 clones, 90% to 95% of them found once; the top ten carry about 1.9%. Sequenced sample: peripheral blood. Receptor source: a man between 50 and 59 years old with COVID-19, enrolled during active disease. The CDR3 runs from the conserved cysteine through the conserved F or W. The D gene is left open where the match is weak. The size field is filled for only some rows; it gives once, few, many or a size class.

V: TRBV6-1
size: few
J: TRBJ1-4
D: TRBD1
DNA: TGTGCCAGCAGTGAGCCGGGACAGGGGAATGAAAAACTGTTTTTT
CDR3: CASSEPGQGNEKLFF

V: TRBV12-3/TRBV12-4
size: NA
J: TRBJ2-3
D: TRBD1
DNA: TGTGCCAGCAGTTCGACAGGGGTAGATACGCAGTATTTT
CDR3: CASSSTGVDTQYF

V: TRBV7-9
size: NA
J: TRBJ2-1
D: TRBD2
DNA: TGTGCCAGCAGCTTAATATTGACATTAGCGGGGAGCAATGAGCAGTTCTTC
CDR3: CASSLILTLAGSNEQFF

V: TRBV11-2
size: NA
J: TRBJ1-1
D: NA
DNA: TGTGCCAGCAGCTCGGACTTGAACACTGAAGCTTTCTTT
CDR3: CASSSDLNTEAFF

V: TRBV11-2
size: NA
J: TRBJ2-3
D: NA
DNA: TGTGCCAGCAGCCTGGGGGGATTCCCCTACACAGATACGCAGTATTTT
CDR3: CASSLGGFPYTDTQYF

V: TRBV18
size: NA
J: TRBJ2-3
D: TRBD2
DNA: TGTGCCAGCTCACCCTACTCAAGCGGGAGAGGAGATACGCAGTATTTT
CDR3: CASSPYSSGRGDTQYF

V: TRBV28
size: NA
J: TRBJ1-2
D: NA
DNA: TGTGCCAGCAGACCTCCGGCGGGTTATTATGGCTACACCTTC
CDR3: CASRPPAGYYGYTF

V: TRBV29-1
size: once
J: TRBJ2-1
D: TRBD2
DNA: TGCAGCGTTGGTTCTAGCGGATCCAATGAGCAGTTCTTC
CDR3: CSVGSSGSNEQFF

V: TRBV19
size: NA
J: TRBJ2-2
D: TRBD2
DNA: TGTGCCAGTAGACTAGCGCCTAACACCGGGGAGCTGTTTTTT
CDR3: CASRLAPNTGELFF

V: TRBV10-1
size: NA
J: TRBJ2-3
D: TRBD2
DNA: TGCGCCAGCAGCGGGAGGGACGGCAACACAGATACGCAGTATTTT
CDR3: CASSGRDGNTDTQYF

V: TRBV7-3
size: NA
J: TRBJ2-2
D: NA
DNA: TGTGCCAGCAGCCCTAGCAAGACCGGGGAGCTGTTTTTT
CDR3: CASSPSKTGELFF

V: TRBV30
size: NA
J: TRBJ2-7
D: NA
DNA: TGTGCCTGGAGTTTGGGGCAGGTGAACGAGCAGTACTTC
CDR3: CAWSLGQVNEQYF